Shown below are 14 T cell receptor beta chains from a single sample sequenced in a study of blood T cell repertoires in COVID-19. Produced via immunoSEQ multiplex PCR; TCRdb's table is partial and in-frame only. The sample contains 150,000 or so clones, approximately 86% of which appear only once. Specimen: peripheral blood. The receptors shown here come from a middle-aged woman with COVID-19, enrolled during active disease.

The chain uses TRBV7-8 and TRBJ2-2, with D possibly TRBD2 on 7 matching bases. The CDR3 is made up of 15 amino acids. V was shortened by 5 bases and J by 5 bases, with 15 bases between the two germline ends. CDR1 and CDR2 from the germline V gene are SGHVS and FQNEAQ. The CDR3 sequence: CASSPLGGTTGELFF. Here the CDR3 DNA reads TGTGCCAGCAGCCCCTTGGGGGGGACAACCGGGGAGCTGTTTTTT.

In this sample, this clone turned up many times. V and J are TRBV6-1 and TRBJ2-7; D possibly corresponds to TRBD1 (5 bases). Looked up from germline, CDR1 is MNHNS and CDR2 is SASEGT. V dropped 4 bases and J dropped 1 base, with 17 bases sitting between them. The CDR3 loop spans 16 amino acids. The CDR3 loop reads CASSGGWRRVSYEQYF. Written as DNA, the CDR3 is TGTGCCAGCAGTGGGGGCTGGCGTAGAGTTTCCTACGAGCAGTACTTC.

The chain is built from TRBV7-9 and TRBJ1-6; no reliable D call. CDR1 is SEHNR and CDR2 is FQNEAQ in the germline V gene (reference sequence). The length of the CDR3 is 14 residues. Trimming left V 4 bases short and J 5 bases short, with 9 bases between. CDR3 region: CASSSSSDNSPLHF. DNA for the CDR3: TGTGCCAGCAGCTCCTCGTCCGATAATTCACCCCTCCACTTT.

This rearrangement joins TRBV12-5 to TRBJ2-2, with 9 bases aligning to TRBD2. CDR3 length equals 15 residues. Per germline, CDR1 LGHNT and CDR2 FRNRAP. The junction had 8 bases not matched to a gene; V was cut back by 6 bases and J by 6 bases. CDR3 sequence (DNA): TGTGCTAGTGGCCAGATAGCGGGGGTTGCCGGGGAGCTGTTTTTT. Translation: CASGQIAGVAGELFF.

The gene calls are TRBV6-4 and TRBJ2-3; the match to TRBD2 covers 11 bases. Germline CDR1 and CDR2: MRHNA and SNTAGT. The CDR3 has 15 amino acids. The V gene end was trimmed by 6 bases and the J gene end by 3 bases; junction bases not matched to a gene: 5. CDR3: CASSVLAGATDTQYF. CDR3 nucleotide sequence: TGTGCCAGCAGCGTACTAGCGGGAGCTACAGATACGCAGTATTTT.

The chain combines TRBV14 with TRBJ2-1; D remains unclear. The ends were cut back, 0 bases at V and 9 bases at J, with 12 bases in the middle. The CDR3 runs to 14 residues. The germline V gene encodes CDR1 SGHDN and CDR2 FVKESK. The CDR3 DNA is TGTGCCAGCAGCCAAGATAGGCTAGATGGTGAGCAGTTCTTC. Its protein is CASSQDRLDGEQFF.

This rearrangement joins TRBV6-5 to TRBJ2-7; D not resolved. The CDR3 extends over 14 amino acids. Trimming cost V 7 bases and J 4 bases, with 17 bases left between them. The V gene's germline CDR1 is MNHEY and CDR2 SVGAGI. The CDR3 region has the DNA TGTGCCAGCATTTCACCGTTCGGTTCGTACGAGCAGTACTTC. Amino acids: CASISPFGSYEQYF.

This clone has only a few counts. The rearrangement links TRBV5-8 to TRBJ1-1, with no clear D. The CDR3 consists of 13 residues. V lost 5 bases, J lost 0 bases, and 8 bases lay in between. Germline CDR1 reads SGHTS; CDR2 reads YDEGEE. CDR3 residues: CASSAGLNTEAFF. The DNA of the CDR3 is TGTGCCAGCAGTGCAGGCTTGAACACTGAAGCTTTCTTT. Looking up the rest from reference TRBV5-8 and TRBJ1-1 gives the full variable domain: EAGVTQSPTHLIKTRGQQATLRCSPISGHTSVYWYQQALGLGLQFLLWYDEGEERNRGNFPPRFSGRQFPNYSSELNVNALELEDSALYLCASSAGLNTEAFFGQGTRLTVV.

The chain joins TRBV3-1 (or the pseudogene TRBV3-2) to TRBJ2-1; possibly TRBD2 for D (7 bases). CDR3 length: 14 amino acids. The germline V gene encodes CDR1 LGHDT and CDR2 YNNKEL (reference sequence). V was shortened by 2 bases and J by 8 bases, with 13 bases between the two germline ends. CDR3 bases: TGTGCCAGCAGCCAACGGGGGGCGTCCGATGAGCAGTTCTTC. It specifies CASSQRGASDEQFF.

This clone has just a few counts. The chain couples TRBV4-2 to TRBJ1-1, with 8 positions matching TRBD1. Germline loops: CDR1 LGHNA, CDR2 YNFKEQ. The CDR3 has 13 amino acids. Unmatched junction bases numbered 2, after V lost 1 base and J lost 7 bases. The CDR3 sequence: CASSQVGQGEAFF. The CDR3 region has the DNA TGTGCCAGCAGCCAAGTAGGACAGGGTGAAGCTTTCTTT.

This sequence joins TRBV19 and TRBJ1-2; no reliable D call. The germline V and J ends were trimmed by 5 bases and 4 bases, with 11 bases remaining between them. The CDR3 is 13 residues long. CDR1 is LNHDA and CDR2 is SQIVND in the germline V gene (reference sequence). This chain's CDR3 is CASSLRTGYGYTF. In DNA, the CDR3 is TGTGCCAGTAGTTTACGGACTGGCTATGGCTACACCTTC.

The J gene is TRBJ1-1, the V gene TRBV28; no firm D call. V was cut by 6 bases and J by 4 bases, with 9 bases left in between. This CDR3 spans 12 amino acids. CDR1 and CDR2 (germline): MDHEN, SYDVKM. The CDR3 DNA is TGTGCCAGCAGAACCAGGTTCACTGAAGCTTTCTTT. Amino acids: CASRTRFTEAFF.

V and J are TRBV19 and TRBJ2-5; TRBD2 aligns across 7 bases. The CDR3 consists of 17 residues. The germline CDR1 and CDR2 sequences are LNHDA and SQIVND (reference sequence). With 3 bases clipped from V and 3 bases from J, the junction kept 13 bases outside the gene matches. CDR3 DNA: TGTGCCAGTAGTATCTGGATACGCGGGAGAGGGGAAGAGACCCAGTACTTC. Protein: CASSIWIRGRGEETQYF.

The rearrangement links TRBV11-2 to TRBJ2-5; D gene uncertain. The CDR3 is 15 amino acids. The germline V gene has CDR1 SGHAT and CDR2 FQNNGV. V lost 2 bases to trimming and J lost 1 base, with 11 bases between them. The CDR3 sequence is CASSLKLAIQETQYF. DNA for the CDR3: TGTGCCAGCAGCTTAAAGTTGGCCATCCAAGAGACCCAGTACTTC. The full variable domain, rest sourced from reference TRBV11-2 and TRBJ2-5, is EAGVAQSPRYKIIEKRQSVAFWCNPISGHATLYWYQQILGQGPKLLIQFQNNGVVDDSQLPKDRFSAERLKGVDSTLKIQPAKLEDSAVYLCASSLKLAIQETQYFGPGTRLLVL.